Below, one TCR beta chain is given with its context. The antigen is not known. This sample was included in a study of T cell responses to AZD1222 COVID-19 vaccine. General study findings and limits: In all cases, repertoires were sampled only after the peak T cell response. Close to half of spike-specific TCRs reportedly recognize unmutated variant regions. Spike was spanned by vaccine-associated CD4 TCRs, which were dominant at 160-218 and 743-854. Donor demographics were predominantly white British with a female majority; clonal diversity may be underestimated.

Profiled with immunoSEQ multiplex PCR; TCRdb holds only in-frame clones, not every one. Among about 100,000 clones listed, around 91% were seen once. The sample here was peripheral blood, taken on day 0 of AZD1222 vaccination. The sequence derives from an adult in good health.

Written as DNA, the CDR3 is TGCGCCAGCAGCCAAGATTACGGCGACTATGGCTACACCTTC. This codes for CASSQDYGDYGYTF. This chain connects TRBV4-3 to TRBJ1-2; D is undetermined. Trimming removed 0 bases at V and 3 bases at J, with 8 bases between. Germline V lookup: CDR1 LGHNA, CDR2 YSLEER. This CDR3 spans 14 amino acids.